The present T cell receptor beta chain was sequenced within a study of T cell changes during pregnancy in multiple sclerosis. With 6 bases clipped from V and 8 bases from J, the junction kept 5 bases outside the gene matches. This CDR3 is 13 amino acids long. Germline CDR1 reads MDHEN; CDR2 reads SYDVKM. The protocol was immunoSEQ multiplex PCR, while the TCRdb copy is restricted to in-frame clones and leaves out a portion. The data contain approximately 89,000 clones, about 94% of them singletons. The sequence was obtained from a female donor with multiple sclerosis, enrolled in a pregnancy study. The chain links TRBV28 to TRBJ1-1; TRBD1 matches at 11 bases. The sample in question was peripheral blood, obtained in the third trimester of pregnancy. CDR3 amino acids: CASRGQGGFEAFF. The CDR3 nucleotides read TGTGCCAGCAGGGGACAGGGGGGTTTCGAAGCTTTCTTT.